Sequencing of this T cell receptor (beta chain) was carried out in a study of CD4 T cells in relation to SARS-CoV-2 and coronaviruses. On the study more broadly: Convalescent patients were seven or eight males and 4 females; two were Hispanic. Shared crossreactive spike epitopes were mapped to their HLA restriction. Points from the study as a whole: Crossreactivity was assessed only for spike protein, not other viral proteins.

This CDR3 is 13 amino acids long. V lost 5 bases to trimming and J lost 7 bases; unmatched junction nucleotides: 4. Germline CDR1 SEHNR, CDR2 FQNEAQ (reference sequence). Points on this clone: What it binds is not known.

Clones were sequenced by immunoSEQ multiplex PCR, and TCRdb holds only the in-frame ones, with some missing. The sample shows tens of thousands of clones, more than 65% of them seen only once. The chain links TRBV7-9 to TRBJ2-1, with 8 bases identical to TRBD1. The sequence came from an adult with COVID-19. The sequencing input was naive CD4+ T cells from PBMCs, cultured in vitro. Subset noted: naive CD4+ T cells isolated by negative enrichment. CDR3 in DNA: TGTGCCAGCAGCCTGGGACAGGCGAATGAGCAGTTCTTC. It specifies CASSLGQANEQFF.